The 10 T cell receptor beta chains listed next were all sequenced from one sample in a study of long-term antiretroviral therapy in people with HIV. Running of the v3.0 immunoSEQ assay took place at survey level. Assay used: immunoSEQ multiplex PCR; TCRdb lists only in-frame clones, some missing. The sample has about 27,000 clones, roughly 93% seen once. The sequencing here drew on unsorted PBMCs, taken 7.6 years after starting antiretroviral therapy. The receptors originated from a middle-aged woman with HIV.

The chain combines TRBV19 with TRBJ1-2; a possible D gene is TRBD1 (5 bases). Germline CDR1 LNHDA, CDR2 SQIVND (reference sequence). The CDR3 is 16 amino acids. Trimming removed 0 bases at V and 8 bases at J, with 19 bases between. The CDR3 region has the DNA TGTGCCAGTAGTATAGATCCCAGCAGGGCGATCGGCGGCTACACCTTC. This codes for CASSIDPSRAIGGYTF. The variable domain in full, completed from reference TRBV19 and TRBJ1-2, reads DGGITQSPKYLFRKEGQNVTLSCEQNLNHDAMYWYRQDPGQGLRLIYYSQIVNDFQKGDIAEGYSVSREKKESFPLTVTSAQKNPTAFYLCASSIDPSRAIGGYTFGSGTRLTVV.

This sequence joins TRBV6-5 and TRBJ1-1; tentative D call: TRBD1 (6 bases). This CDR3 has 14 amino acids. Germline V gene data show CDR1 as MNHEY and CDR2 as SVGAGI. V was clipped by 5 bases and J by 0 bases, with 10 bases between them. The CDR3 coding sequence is TGTGCCAGCAGTCAGAGGGACATGAACACTGAAGCTTTCTTT. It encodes CASSQRDMNTEAFF.

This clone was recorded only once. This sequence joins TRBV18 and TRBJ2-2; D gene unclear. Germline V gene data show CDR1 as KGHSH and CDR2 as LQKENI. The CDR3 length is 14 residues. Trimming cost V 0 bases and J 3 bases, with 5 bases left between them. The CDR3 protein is CASSPPPDTGELFF. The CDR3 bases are TGTGCCAGCTCACCACCGCCGGACACCGGGGAGCTGTTTTTT.

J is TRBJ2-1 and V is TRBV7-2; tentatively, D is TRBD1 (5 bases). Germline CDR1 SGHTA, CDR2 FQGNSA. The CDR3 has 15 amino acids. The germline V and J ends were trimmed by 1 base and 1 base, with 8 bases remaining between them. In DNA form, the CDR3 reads TGTGCCAGCAGCTTAGTAGGGGTGTCCTACAATGAGCAGTTCTTC. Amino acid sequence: CASSLVGVSYNEQFF.

CDR3 DNA sequence: TGCGCCAGCAGCCAAGATCCAGGGGGCGGATCTGGAAACACCATATATTTT. It encodes CASSQDPGGGSGNTIYF. The rearrangement links TRBV4-1 to TRBJ1-3, with 8 bases fitting TRBD1. V was clipped by 0 bases and J by 1 base; unmatched bases: 5. From germline, CDR1 is MGHRA and CDR2 YSYEKL. CDR3 length: 17 residues.

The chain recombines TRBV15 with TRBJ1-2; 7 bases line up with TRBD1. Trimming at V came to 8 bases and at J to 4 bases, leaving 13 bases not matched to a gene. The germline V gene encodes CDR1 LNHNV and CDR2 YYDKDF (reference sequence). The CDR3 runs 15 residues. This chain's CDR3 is CATYDGGQAPYGYTF. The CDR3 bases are TGTGCCACCTACGACGGCGGACAGGCGCCCTATGGCTACACCTTC. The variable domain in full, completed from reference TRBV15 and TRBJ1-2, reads DAMVIQNPRYQVTQFGKPVTLSCSQTLNHNVMYWYQQKSSQAPKLLFHYYDKDFNNEADTPDNFQSRRPNTSFCFLDIRSPGLGDTAMYLCATYDGGQAPYGYTFGSGTRLTVV.

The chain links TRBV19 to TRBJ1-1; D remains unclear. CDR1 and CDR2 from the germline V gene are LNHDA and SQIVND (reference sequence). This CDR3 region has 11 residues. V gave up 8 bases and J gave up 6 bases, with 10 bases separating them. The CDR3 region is CASFRWAEAFF. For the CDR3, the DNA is TGTGCCAGTTTCCGGTGGGCTGAAGCTTTCTTT.

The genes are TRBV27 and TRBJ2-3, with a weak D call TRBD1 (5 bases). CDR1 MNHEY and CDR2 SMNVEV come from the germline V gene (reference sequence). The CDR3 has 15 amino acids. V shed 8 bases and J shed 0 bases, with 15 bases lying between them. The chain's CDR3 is CASEARGSSTDTQYF. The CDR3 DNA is TGTGCCAGCGAGGCTAGGGGATCGAGCACAGATACGCAGTATTTT.

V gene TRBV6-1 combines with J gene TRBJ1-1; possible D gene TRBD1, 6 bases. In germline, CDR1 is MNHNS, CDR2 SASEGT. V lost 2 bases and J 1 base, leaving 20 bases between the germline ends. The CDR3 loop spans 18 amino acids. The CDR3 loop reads CASSEFGGYGWGNTEAFF. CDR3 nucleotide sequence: TGTGCCAGCAGTGAATTTGGGGGCTATGGATGGGGGAACACTGAAGCTTTCTTT.

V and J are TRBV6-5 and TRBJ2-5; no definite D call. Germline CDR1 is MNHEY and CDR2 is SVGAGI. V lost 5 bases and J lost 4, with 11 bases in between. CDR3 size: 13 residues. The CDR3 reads CASSPRRRETQYF. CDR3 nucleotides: TGTGCCAGCAGTCCGCGGCGCCGAGAGACCCAGTACTTC.